There are a few counts of the clone carrying this T cell receptor beta chain. The data were taken from a study of molecular identifiers for immune sequencing clone quantification. TCRdb re-derived calls from the PCR reads in MiXCR, one entry per CDR3 protein. The table has over 600,000 distinct CDR3 sequences, 15% to 20% seen once; the top ten hold roughly 0.9%. There are 15 residues in the CDR3. Germline CDR1 MNHEY, CDR2 SVGEGT. With 2 bases clipped from V and 4 bases from J, the junction kept 4 bases outside the gene matches. Material for sequencing was naive CD8+ T cells from blood, with Jurkat cell RNA spiked in. As for subset: FACS-sorted CD8+CD4-CCR7+CD45RA+ naive T cells. The receptor comes from a human donor in good health. Some libraries in this study had Jurkat cell RNA spiked in. This rearrangement joins TRBV6-2 or TRBV6-3 to TRBJ2-3; 9 bases map to TRBD2. The CDR3 loop reads CASSYGGGAPDTQYF. In nucleotides, the CDR3 is TGTGCCAGCAGTTACGGCGGGGGGGCCCCAGATACGCAGTATTTT.